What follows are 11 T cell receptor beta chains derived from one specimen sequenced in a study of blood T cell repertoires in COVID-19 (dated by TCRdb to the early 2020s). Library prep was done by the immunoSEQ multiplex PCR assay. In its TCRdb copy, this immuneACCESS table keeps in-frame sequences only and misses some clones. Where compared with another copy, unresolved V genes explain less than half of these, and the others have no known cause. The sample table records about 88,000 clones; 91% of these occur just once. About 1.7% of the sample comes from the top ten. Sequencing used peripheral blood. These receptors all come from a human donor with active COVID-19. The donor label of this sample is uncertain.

The CDR3 here is CASLGQGRSGELFF. CDR3 sequence (DNA): TGTGCCAGCCTCGGGCAGGGTCGGTCCGGGGAGCTGTTTTTT. The chain recombines TRBV6-5 with TRBJ2-2; tentatively, D is TRBD1 (5 bases). The CDR3 has 14 amino acids. The germline gives CDR1 MNHEY, CDR2 SVGAGI. The V end was cut by 8 bases, the J end by 6 bases, with 16 bases between.

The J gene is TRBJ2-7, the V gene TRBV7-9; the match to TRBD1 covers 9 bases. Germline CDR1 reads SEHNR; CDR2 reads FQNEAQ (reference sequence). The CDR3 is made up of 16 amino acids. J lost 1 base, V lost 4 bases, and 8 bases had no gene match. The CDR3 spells CASSSSWDRVSYEQYF. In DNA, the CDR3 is TGTGCCAGCAGCTCAAGTTGGGACAGGGTATCCTACGAGCAGTACTTC.

The CDR3, as DNA: TGCGCCAGCAGAGGGGCGGTAGTGGGTAATGAGCAGTTCTTC. This translates into CASRGAVVGNEQFF. The J gene is TRBJ2-1, the V gene TRBV5-1; TRBD1 is a possible D gene (5 bases). The V gene lost 5 bases and the J gene lost 7 bases, with 16 bases spanning the gap. Germline V gene data show CDR1 as SGHRS and CDR2 as YFSETQ. This CDR3 is built from 14 residues.

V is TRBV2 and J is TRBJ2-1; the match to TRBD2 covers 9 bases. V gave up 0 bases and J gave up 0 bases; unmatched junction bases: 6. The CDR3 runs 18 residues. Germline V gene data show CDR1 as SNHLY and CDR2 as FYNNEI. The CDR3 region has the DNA TGTGCCAGCAGTGAAGCGTTGGGTAGCGGGGGCTCCTACAATGAGCAGTTCTTC. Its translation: CASSEALGSGGSYNEQFF.

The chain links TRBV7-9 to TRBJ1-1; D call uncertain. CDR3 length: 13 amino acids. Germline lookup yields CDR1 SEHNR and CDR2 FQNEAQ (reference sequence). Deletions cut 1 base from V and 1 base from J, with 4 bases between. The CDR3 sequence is CASSLVANTEAFF. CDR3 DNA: TGTGCCAGCAGCTTAGTGGCGAACACTGAAGCTTTCTTT.

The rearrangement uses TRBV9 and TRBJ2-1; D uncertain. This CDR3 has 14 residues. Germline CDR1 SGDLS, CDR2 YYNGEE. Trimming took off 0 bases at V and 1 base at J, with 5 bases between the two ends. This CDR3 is CASSVAGSYNEQFF. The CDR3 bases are TGTGCCAGCAGCGTAGCCGGGTCCTACAATGAGCAGTTCTTC.

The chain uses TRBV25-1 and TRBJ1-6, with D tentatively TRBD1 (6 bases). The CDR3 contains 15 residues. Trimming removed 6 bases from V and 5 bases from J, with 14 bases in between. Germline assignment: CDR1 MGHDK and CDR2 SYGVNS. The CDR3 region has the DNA TGTGCCAGCAGAGAGCAGAGGGGGAATAATTCACCCCTCCACTTT. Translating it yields CASREQRGNNSPLHF.

The CDR3: CASSPWTDSNQPQHF. The CDR3, as DNA: TGTGCCAGCAGCCCCTGGACAGACAGCAATCAGCCCCAGCATTTT. J is TRBJ1-5 and V is TRBV7-9; perhaps TRBD1 as D (6 bases). The V gene's germline CDR1 is SEHNR and CDR2 FQNEAQ (reference sequence). The germline V and J ends were trimmed by 5 bases and 1 base, with 12 bases remaining between them. This CDR3 comprises 15 residues. Together with reference TRBV7-9 and TRBJ1-5, the CDR3 gives the full variable domain: DTGVSQNPRHKITKRGQNVTFRCDPISEHNRLYWYRQTLGQGPEFLTYFQNEAQLEKSRLLSDRFSAERPKGSFSTLEIQRTEQGDSAMYLCASSPWTDSNQPQHFGDGTRLSIL.

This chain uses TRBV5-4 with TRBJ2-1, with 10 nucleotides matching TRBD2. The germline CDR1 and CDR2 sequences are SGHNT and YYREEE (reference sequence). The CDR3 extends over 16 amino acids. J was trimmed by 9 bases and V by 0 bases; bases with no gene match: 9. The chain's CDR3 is CASSLAVAGGRGEQFF. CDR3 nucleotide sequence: TGTGCCAGCAGCTTGGCCGTAGCGGGGGGCCGGGGTGAGCAGTTCTTC.

The CDR3 DNA follows: TGTGCCAGCAGCTTAAGCCCGGGAAGCAATGAGCAGTTCTTC. Translation gives CASSLSPGSNEQFF. V gene TRBV7-9 combines with J gene TRBJ2-1, with D perhaps matching TRBD2 (5 bases). The germline V gene has CDR1 SEHNR and CDR2 FQNEAQ (reference sequence). V was shortened by 2 bases and J by 6 bases, with 11 bases between the two germline ends. The CDR3 is made up of 14 amino acids.

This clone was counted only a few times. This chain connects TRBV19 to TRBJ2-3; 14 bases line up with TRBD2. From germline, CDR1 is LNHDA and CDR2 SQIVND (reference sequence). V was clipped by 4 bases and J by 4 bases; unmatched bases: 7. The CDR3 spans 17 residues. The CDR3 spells CASSTVSTSGGADTQYF. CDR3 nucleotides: TGTGCCAGTAGTACAGTTTCGACTAGCGGGGGGGCAGATACGCAGTATTTT.